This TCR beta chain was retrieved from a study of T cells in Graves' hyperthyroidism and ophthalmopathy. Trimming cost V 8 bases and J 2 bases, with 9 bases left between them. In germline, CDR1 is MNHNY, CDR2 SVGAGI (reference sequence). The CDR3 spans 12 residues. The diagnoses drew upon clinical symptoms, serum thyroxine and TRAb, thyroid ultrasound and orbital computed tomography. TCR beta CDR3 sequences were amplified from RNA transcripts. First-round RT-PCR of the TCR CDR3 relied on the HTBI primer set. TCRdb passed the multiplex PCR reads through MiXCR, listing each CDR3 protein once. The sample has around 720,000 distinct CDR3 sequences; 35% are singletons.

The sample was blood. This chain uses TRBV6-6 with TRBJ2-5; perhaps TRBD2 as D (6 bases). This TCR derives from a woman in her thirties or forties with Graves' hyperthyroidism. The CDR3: CASAGGQETQYF. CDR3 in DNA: TGTGCCAGCGCCGGGGGTCAAGAGACCCAGTACTTC.